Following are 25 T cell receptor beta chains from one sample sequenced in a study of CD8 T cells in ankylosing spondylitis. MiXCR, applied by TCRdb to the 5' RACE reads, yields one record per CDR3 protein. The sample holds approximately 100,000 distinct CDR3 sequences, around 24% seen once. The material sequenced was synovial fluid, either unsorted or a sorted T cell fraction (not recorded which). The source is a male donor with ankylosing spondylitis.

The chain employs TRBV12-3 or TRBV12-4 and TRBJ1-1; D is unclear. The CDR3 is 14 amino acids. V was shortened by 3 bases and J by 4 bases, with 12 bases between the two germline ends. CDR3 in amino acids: CASSFGPSSTEAFF. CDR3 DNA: TGTGCCAGCAGTTTCGGGCCATCTTCCACTGAAGCTTTCTTT.

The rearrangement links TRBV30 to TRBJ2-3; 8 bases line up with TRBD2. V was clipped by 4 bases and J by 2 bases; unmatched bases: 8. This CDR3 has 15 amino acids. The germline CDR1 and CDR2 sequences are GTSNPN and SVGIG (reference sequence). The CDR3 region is CAWTPGTSNTDTQYF. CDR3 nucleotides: TGTGCCTGGACACCCGGGACTAGTAACACAGATACGCAGTATTTT.

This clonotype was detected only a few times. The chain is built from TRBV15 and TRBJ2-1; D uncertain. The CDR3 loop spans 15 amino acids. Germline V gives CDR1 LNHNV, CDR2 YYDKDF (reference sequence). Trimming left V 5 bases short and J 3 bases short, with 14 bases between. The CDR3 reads CATSLMGSDYNEQFF. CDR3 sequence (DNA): TGTGCCACCAGCCTAATGGGCAGCGACTACAATGAGCAGTTCTTC.

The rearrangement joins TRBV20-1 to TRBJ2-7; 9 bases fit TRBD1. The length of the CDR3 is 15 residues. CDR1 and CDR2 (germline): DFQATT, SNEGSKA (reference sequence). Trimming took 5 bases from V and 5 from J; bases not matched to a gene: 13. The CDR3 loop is CSALPSGTGMHEQYF. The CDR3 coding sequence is TGCAGTGCTCTCCCCTCCGGGACAGGGATGCACGAGCAGTACTTC.

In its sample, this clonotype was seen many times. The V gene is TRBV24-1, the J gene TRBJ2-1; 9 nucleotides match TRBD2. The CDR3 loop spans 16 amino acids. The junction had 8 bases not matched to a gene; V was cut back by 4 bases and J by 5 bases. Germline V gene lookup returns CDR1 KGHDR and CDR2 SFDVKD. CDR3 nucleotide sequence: TGTGCCACCAGTGACCACTGGACTAGCGTAGACAATGAGCAGTTCTTC. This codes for CATSDHWTSVDNEQFF.

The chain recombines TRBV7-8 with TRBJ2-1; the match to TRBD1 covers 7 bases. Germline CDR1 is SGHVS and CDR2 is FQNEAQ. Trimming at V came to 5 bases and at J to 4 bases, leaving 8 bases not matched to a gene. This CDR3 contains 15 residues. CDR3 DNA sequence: TGTGCCAGCAGCCCAAGGGGGCAACAATACAATGAGCAGTTCTTC. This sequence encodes CASSPRGQQYNEQFF.

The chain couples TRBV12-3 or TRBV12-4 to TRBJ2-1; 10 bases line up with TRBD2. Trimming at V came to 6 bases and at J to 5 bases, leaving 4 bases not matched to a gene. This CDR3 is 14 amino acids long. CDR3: CASSQLAGNNEQFF. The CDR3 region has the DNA TGTGCCAGCAGCCAACTAGCGGGGAACAATGAGCAGTTCTTC.

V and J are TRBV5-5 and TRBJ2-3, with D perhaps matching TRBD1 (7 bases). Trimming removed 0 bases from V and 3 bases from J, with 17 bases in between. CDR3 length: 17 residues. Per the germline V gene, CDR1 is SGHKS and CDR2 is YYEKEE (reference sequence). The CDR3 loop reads CASSLGRGGGATDTQYF. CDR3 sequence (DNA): TGTGCCAGCAGCTTGGGGCGTGGAGGGGGCGCGACAGATACGCAGTATTTT. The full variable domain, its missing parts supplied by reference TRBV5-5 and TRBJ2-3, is DAGVTQSPTHLIKTRGQQVTLRCSPISGHKSVSWYQQVLGQGPQFIFQYYEKEERGRGNFPDRFSARQFPNYSSELNVNALLLGDSALYLCASSLGRGGGATDTQYFGPGTRLTVL.

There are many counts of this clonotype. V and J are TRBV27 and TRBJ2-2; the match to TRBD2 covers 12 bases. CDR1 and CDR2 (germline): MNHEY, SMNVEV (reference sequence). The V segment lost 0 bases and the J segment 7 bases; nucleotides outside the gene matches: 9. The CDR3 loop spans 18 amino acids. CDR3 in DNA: TGTGCCAGCAGTTTATCGGGGAGACTAGCGGGAGACGGCGGGGAGCTGTTTTTT. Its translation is CASSLSGRLAGDGGELFF.

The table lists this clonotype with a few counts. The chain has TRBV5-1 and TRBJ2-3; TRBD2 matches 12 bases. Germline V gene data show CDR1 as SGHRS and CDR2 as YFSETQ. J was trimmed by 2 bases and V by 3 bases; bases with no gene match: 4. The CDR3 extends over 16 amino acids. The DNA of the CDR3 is TGCGCCAGCAGCTGGACTAGCGGGGACTACACAGATACGCAGTATTTT. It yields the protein CASSWTSGDYTDTQYF.

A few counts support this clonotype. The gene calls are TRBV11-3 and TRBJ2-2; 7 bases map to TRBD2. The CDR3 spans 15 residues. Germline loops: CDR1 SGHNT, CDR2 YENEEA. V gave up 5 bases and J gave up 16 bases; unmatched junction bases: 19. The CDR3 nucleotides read TGTGCCAGCAGCGCGAGGACTAGTCCAATAGTGGGGCCGTTTTTT. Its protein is CASSARTSPIVGPFF.

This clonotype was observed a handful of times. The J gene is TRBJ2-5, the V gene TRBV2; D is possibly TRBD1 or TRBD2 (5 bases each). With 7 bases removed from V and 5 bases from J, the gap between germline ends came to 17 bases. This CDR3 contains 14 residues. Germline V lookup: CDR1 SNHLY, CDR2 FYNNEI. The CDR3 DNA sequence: TGTGCCAGCACTACGGGGCCCTGGGGGGAGACCCAGTACTTC. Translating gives CASTTGPWGETQYF.

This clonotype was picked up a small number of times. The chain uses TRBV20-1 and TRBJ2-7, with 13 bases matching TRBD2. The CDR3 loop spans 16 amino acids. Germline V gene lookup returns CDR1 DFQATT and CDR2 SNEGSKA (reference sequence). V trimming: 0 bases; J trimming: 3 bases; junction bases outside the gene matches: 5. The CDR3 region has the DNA TGCAGTGCTAGAGATCCCCGGACTAGCGGGAGCTACGAGCAGTACTTC. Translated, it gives CSARDPRTSGSYEQYF.

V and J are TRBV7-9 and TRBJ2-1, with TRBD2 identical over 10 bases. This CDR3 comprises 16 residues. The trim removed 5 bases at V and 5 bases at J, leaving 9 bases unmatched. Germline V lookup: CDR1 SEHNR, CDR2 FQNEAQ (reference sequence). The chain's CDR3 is CASSRGGLAEDNEQFF. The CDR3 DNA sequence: TGTGCCAGCAGCCGAGGCGGACTAGCGGAGGACAATGAGCAGTTCTTC.

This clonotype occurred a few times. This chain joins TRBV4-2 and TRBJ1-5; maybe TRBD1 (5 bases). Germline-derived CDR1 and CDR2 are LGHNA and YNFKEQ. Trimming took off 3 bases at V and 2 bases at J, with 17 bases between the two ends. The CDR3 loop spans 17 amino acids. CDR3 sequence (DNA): TGTGCCAGCAGCCATTTAGGCGGTGGGGACCGCAATCAGCCCCAGCATTTT. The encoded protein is CASSHLGGGDRNQPQHF.

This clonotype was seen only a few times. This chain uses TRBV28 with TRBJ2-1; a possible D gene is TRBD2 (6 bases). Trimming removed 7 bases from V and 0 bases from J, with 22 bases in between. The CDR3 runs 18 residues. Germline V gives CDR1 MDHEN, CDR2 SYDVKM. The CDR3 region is CASIHTGLPISSYNEQFF. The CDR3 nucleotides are TGTGCCAGCATACATACGGGACTCCCAATAAGCTCCTACAATGAGCAGTTCTTC.

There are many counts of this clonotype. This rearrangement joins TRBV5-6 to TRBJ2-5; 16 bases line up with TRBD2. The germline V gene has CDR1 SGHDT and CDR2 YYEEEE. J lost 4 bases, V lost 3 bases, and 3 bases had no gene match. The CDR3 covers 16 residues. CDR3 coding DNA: TGTGCCAGCAGCTCGGGACTAGCGGGAGGGGCAGAGACCCAGTACTTC. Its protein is CASSSGLAGGAETQYF. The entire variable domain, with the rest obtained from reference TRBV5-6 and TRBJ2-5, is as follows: DAGVTQSPTHLIKTRGQQVTLRCSPKSGHDTVSWYQQALGQGPQFIFQYYEEEERQRGNFPDRFSGHQFPNYSSELNVNALLLGDSALYLCASSSGLAGGAETQYFGPGTRLLVL.

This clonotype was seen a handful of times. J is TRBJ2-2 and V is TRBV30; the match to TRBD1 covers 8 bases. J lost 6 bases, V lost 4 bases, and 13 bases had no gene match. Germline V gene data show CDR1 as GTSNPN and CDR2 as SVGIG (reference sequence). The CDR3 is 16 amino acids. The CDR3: CAWNKGTGIRPGELFF. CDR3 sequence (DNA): TGTGCCTGGAATAAAGGGACAGGTATCAGACCCGGGGAGCTGTTTTTT.

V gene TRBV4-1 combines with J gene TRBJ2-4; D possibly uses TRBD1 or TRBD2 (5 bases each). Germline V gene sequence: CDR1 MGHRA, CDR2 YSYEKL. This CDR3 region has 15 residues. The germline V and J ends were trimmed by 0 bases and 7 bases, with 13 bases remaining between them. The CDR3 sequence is CASSQDQLEGNIQYF. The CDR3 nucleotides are TGCGCCAGCAGCCAAGATCAATTAGAGGGGAACATTCAGTACTTC.

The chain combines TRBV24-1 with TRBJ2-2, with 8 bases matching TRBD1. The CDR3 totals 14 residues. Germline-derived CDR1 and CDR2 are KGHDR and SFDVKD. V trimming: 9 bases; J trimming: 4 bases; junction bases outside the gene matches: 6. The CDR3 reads CATAGTGGTGELFF. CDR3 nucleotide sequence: TGTGCCACCGCCGGGACAGGTGGCACCGGGGAGCTGTTTTTT.

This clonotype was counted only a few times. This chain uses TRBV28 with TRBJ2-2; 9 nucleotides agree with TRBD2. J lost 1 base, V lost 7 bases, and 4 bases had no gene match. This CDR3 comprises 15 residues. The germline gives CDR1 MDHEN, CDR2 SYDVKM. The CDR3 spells CASTLTSGNTGELFF. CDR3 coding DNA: TGTGCCAGCACCCTGACTAGCGGGAACACCGGGGAGCTGTTTTTT.

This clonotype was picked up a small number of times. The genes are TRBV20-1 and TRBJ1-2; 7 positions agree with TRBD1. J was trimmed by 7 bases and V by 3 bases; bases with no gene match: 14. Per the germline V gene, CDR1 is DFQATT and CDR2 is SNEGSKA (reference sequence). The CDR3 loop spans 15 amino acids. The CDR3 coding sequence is TGCAGTGCTAGCACCCCTCAGGGGGGTGGGATTGGCTACACCTTC. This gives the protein CSASTPQGGGIGYTF.

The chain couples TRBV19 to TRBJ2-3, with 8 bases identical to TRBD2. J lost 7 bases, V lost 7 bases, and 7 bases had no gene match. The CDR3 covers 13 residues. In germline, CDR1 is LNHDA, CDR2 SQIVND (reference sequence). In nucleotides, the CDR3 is TGTGCCAGTACCCCGGGAGGGGGTTATACGCAGTATTTT. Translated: CASTPGGGYTQYF. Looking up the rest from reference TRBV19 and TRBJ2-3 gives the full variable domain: DGGITQSPKYLFRKEGQNVTLSCEQNLNHDAMYWYRQDPGQGLRLIYYSQIVNDFQKGDIAEGYSVSREKKESFPLTVTSAQKNPTAFYLCASTPGGGYTQYFGPGTRLTVL.

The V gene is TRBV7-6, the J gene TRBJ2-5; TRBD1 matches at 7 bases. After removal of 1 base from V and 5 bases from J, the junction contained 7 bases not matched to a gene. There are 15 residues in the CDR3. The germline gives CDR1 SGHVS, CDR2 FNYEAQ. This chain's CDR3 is CASSLGVRQGETQYF. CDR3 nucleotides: TGTGCCAGCAGCTTAGGAGTCCGACAGGGCGAGACCCAGTACTTC.

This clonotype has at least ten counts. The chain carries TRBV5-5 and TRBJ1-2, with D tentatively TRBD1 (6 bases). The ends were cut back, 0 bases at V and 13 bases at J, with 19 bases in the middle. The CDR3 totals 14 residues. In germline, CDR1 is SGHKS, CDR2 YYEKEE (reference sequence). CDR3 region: CASSLDRAIRRTTF. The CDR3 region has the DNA TGTGCCAGCAGCTTGGACAGGGCAATCCGGCGTACCACCTTC. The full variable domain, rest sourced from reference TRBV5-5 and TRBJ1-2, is DAGVTQSPTHLIKTRGQQVTLRCSPISGHKSVSWYQQVLGQGPQFIFQYYEKEERGRGNFPDRFSARQFPNYSSELNVNALLLGDSALYLCASSLDRAIRRTTFGSGTRLTVV.